Below, one TCR beta chain is given with its context. Its cognate antigen has yet to be identified. The sample holds no much larger clone one base away, and base qualities are not on file. The sample belongs to a study of type 1 regulatory T cells (dated by TCRdb to about 2021). Regarding the complete study: An in vitro protocol by which a Tr1-enriched, alloantigen-specific CD4 T cell product named T-allo10 was generated was characterized in the study. T-allo10 was being evaluated clinically in patients with hematological malignancies who were receiving allogeneic hematopoietic stem cell transplantation.

For sequencing, an Illumina MiSeq was employed. The raw public reads went through TCRdb reprocessing: fastp at Q25, MiXCR clone calling, in-frame beta chains kept. Each record represents a unique CDR3 protein, reported with the most common genes and DNA among its rows. This sample lists some 90,000 distinct CDR3 sequences; roughly a third were detected once. Roughly 2.4% of the sample comes from the top ten. The V end loses 4 bases and the J end loses 1 base, and a stretch of 8 bases separates them. Including cysteine and phenylalanine, the CDR3 has 13 amino acids. Only CDR3 DNA remains: 39 bases, in frame from the first base. As encoded in the germline V gene (reference sequence), CDR1 is LNHDA while CDR2 is SQIVND.

Source material: CD4+ T cells, either the whole sample or a sorted fraction (not recorded which). The chain is encoded by TRBV19 joined to TRBJ2-7; TRBD2 is possibly the D segment (6 matching bases). This clonotype was sampled from a human donor in good health. CDR3 loop: CASSTGLSYEQYF. The DNA sequence is TGTGCCAGTAGTACGGGACTTTCCTACGAGCAGTACTTC.